Shown below are 4 T cell receptor beta chains from a single sample sequenced in a study of blood T cell repertoires in COVID-19. The assay was immunoSEQ multiplex PCR, and TCRdb's table has in-frame clones only and misses some. The data hold around 130,000 clones, with roughly 82% observed a single time. The specimen sequenced was peripheral blood. These receptors were obtained from a human donor in a cohort sampled during active COVID-19.

J is TRBJ1-4 and V is TRBV2, with 9 bases that match TRBD1. The CDR3 contains 13 residues. Trimming took 9 bases from V and 6 from J; bases not matched to a gene: 5. Germline loops: CDR1 SNHLY, CDR2 FYNNEI. CDR3 sequence (DNA): TGTGCCAGTGGGACAGGGCAAGATGAAAAACTGTTTTTT. Its protein product is CASGTGQDEKLFF.

The chain joins TRBV5-4 to TRBJ2-3; 14 positions match TRBD2. Germline V gene data show CDR1 as SGHNT and CDR2 as YYREEE (reference sequence). J lost 3 bases, V lost 3 bases, and 6 bases had no gene match. The CDR3 runs 17 residues. CDR3 protein: CASSSMTSGGATDTQYF. CDR3 bases: TGTGCCAGCAGCTCGATGACTAGCGGGGGGGCGACAGATACGCAGTATTTT.

This chain links TRBV7-8 with TRBJ2-2; 10 bases map to TRBD1. Germline CDR1 reads SGHVS; CDR2 reads FQNEAQ. This CDR3 is 16 amino acids long. J gave up 4 bases and V 2 bases, and 4 bases lay outside the gene matches. Written as DNA, the CDR3 is TGTGCCAGCAGCTTAACCCGGGACAGGGGCACCGGGGAGCTGTTTTTT. It yields the protein CASSLTRDRGTGELFF.

This clone was detected only once. The chain has TRBV6-5 and TRBJ2-1, with D possibly being TRBD2 (7 bases). Germline V lookup: CDR1 MNHEY, CDR2 SVGAGI. The CDR3 consists of 16 residues. Trimming pared 0 bases from V and 7 bases from J, leaving 16 bases between. CDR3 in DNA: TGTGCCAGCAGTTACTCGGGGGGGGCAGGTTTAAATGAGCAGTTCTTC. Translation gives CASSYSGGAGLNEQFF.